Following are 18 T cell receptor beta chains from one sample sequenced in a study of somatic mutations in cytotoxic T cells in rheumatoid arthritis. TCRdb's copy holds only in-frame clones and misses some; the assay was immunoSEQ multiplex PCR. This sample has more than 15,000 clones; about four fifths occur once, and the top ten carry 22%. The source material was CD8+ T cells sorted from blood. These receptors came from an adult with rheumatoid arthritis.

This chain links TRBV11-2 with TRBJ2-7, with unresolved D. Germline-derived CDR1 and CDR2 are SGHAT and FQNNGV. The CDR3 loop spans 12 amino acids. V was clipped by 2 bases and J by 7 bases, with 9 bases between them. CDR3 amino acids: CASSLRLGEQYF. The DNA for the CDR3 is TGTGCCAGCAGCTTAAGACTGGGGGAGCAGTACTTC.

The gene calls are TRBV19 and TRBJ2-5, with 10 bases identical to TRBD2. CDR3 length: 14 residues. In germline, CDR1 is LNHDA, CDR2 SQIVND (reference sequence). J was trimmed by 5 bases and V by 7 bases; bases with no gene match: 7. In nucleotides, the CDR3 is TGTGCCAGTACCCCGGGACTAGCGTCGGAGACCCAGTACTTC. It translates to CASTPGLASETQYF.

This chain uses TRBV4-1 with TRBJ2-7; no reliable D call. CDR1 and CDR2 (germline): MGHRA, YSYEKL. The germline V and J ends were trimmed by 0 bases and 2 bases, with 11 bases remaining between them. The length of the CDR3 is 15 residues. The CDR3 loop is CASSQDEWRPYEQYF. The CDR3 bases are TGCGCCAGCAGCCAAGACGAGTGGCGACCCTACGAGCAGTACTTC.

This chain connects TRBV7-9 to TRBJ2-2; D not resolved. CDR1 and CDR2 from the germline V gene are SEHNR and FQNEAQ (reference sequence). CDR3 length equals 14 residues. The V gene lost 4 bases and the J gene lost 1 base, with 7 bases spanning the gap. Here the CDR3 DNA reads TGTGCCAGCAGCTCCCCAGAGAACACCGGGGAGCTGTTTTTT. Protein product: CASSSPENTGELFF.

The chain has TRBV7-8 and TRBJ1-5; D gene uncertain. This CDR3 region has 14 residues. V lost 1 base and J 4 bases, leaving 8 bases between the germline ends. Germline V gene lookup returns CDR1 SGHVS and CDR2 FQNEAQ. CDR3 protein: CASSLERGNQPQHF. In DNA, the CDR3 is TGTGCCAGCAGCTTAGAGCGCGGGAATCAGCCCCAGCATTTT.

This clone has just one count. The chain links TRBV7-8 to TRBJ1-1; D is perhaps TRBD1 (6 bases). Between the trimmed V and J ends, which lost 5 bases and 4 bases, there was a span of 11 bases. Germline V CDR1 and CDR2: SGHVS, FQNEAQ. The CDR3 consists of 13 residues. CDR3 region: CASSPQGGTEAFF. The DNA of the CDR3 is TGTGCCAGCAGCCCACAGGGAGGCACTGAAGCTTTCTTT.

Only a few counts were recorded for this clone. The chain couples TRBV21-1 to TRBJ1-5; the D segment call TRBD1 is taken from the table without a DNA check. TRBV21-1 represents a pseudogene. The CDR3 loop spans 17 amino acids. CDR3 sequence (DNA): TGTGCCAGCAGCAAAGACGCCTGTGGTGTCAGTATCAAACCCCAGCATTTT. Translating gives CASSKDACGVSIKPQHF.

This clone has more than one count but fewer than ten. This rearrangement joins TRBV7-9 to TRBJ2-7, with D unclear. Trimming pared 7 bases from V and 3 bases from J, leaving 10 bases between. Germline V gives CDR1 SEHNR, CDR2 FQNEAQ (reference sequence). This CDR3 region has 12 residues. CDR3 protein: CASTLSGYEQYF. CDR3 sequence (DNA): TGTGCCAGCACCCTCTCAGGCTACGAGCAGTACTTC.

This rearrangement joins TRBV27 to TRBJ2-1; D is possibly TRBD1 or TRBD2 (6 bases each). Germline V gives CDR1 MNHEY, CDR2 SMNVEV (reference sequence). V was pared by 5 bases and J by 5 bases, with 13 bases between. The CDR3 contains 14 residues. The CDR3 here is CASSLRGLHNEQFF. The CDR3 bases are TGTGCCAGCAGTCTCAGGGGACTTCACAATGAGCAGTTCTTC.

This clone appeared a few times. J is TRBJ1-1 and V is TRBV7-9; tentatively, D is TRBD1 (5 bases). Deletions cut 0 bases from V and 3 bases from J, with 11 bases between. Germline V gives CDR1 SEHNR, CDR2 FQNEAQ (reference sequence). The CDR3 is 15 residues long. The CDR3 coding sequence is TGTGCCAGCAGCTTAGCGGCAGGGAAGGACACTGAAGCTTTCTTT. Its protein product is CASSLAAGKDTEAFF.

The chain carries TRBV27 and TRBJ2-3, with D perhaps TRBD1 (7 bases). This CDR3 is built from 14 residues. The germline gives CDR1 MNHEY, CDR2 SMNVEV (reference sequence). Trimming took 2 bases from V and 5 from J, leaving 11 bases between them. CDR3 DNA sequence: TGTGCCAGCAGTTTAGTCCAGGGGGGAGATACGCAGTATTTT. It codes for CASSLVQGGDTQYF.

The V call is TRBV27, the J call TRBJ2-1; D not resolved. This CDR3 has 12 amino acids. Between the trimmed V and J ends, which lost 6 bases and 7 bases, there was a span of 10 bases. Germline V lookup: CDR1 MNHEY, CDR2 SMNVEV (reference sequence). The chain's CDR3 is CASRGMENEQFF. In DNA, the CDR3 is TGTGCCAGCAGGGGAATGGAAAATGAGCAGTTCTTC.

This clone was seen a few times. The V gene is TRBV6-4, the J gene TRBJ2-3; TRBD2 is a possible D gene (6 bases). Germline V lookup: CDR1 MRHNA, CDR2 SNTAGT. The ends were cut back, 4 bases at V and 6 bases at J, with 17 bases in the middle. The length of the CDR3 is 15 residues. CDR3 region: CASSASAGRSDTQYF. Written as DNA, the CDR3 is TGTGCCAGCAGTGCTTCTGCGGGAAGATCCGATACGCAGTATTTT.

DNA for the CDR3: TGTGCCAGCTCACCTGGGGGGGCCGGCACAGATACGCAGTATTTT. As protein: CASSPGGAGTDTQYF. The chain has TRBV18 and TRBJ2-3, with D possibly being TRBD2 (7 bases). CDR3 length: 15 residues. The germline CDR1 and CDR2 sequences are KGHSH and LQKENI. V was trimmed by 3 bases and J by 1 base, leaving 11 bases between them. Looking up the rest from reference TRBV18 and TRBJ2-3 gives the full variable domain: NAGVMQNPRHLVRRRGQEARLRCSPMKGHSHVYWYRQLPEEGLKFMVYLQKENIIDESGMPKERFSAEFPKEGPSILRIQQVVRGDSAAYFCASSPGGAGTDTQYFGPGTRLTVL.

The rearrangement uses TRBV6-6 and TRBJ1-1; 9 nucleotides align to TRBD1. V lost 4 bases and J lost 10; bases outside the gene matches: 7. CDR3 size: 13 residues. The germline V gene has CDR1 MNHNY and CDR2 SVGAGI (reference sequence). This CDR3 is CASSLGTGSSAFF. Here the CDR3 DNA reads TGTGCCAGCAGTTTAGGGACAGGGAGTTCAGCTTTCTTT.

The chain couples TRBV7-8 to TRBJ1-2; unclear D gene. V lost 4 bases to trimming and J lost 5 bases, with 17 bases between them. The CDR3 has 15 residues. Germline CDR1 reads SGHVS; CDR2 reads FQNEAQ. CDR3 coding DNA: TGTGCCAGCAGCTCCCGCGAGGATTTCCCTTATGGCTACACCTTC. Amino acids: CASSSREDFPYGYTF.

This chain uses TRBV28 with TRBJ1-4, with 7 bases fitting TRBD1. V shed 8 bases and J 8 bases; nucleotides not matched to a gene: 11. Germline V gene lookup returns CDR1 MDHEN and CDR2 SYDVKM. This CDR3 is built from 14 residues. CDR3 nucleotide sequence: TGTGCCAGCCTGTCGACAGGGACGGCGGAAAAACTGTTTTTT. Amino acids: CASLSTGTAEKLFF.

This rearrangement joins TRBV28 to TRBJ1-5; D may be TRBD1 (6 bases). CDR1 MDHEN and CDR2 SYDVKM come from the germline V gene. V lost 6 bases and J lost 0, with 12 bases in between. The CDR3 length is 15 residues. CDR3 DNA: TGTGCCAGCAGGGACAGTGATTTTAGCAATCAGCCCCAGCATTTT. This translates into CASRDSDFSNQPQHF. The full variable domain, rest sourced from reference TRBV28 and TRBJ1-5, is DVKVTQSSRYLVKRTGEKVFLECVQDMDHENMFWYRQDPGLGLRLIYFSYDVKMKEKGDIPEGYSVSREKKERFSLILESASTNQTSMYLCASRDSDFSNQPQHFGDGTRLSIL.